A selection of T cell receptor beta chains follows, all from one sample in a study of cytomegalovirus exposure and HLA in healthy donors. Assay: immunoSEQ multiplex PCR; the TCRdb copy retains only in-frame clones and omits some. The table records about 97,000 clones, nearly 65% of them present only once. The source material was PBMCs. All receptors come from a human donor in good health. Each CDR3 is given with its conserved first and last residue. The D gene is left open where the match is weak. Only part of the rows carry a size: once, few, many, or a class if the clone is expanded.

V gene	clone size	CDR3 length	D gene	J gene	CDR3 DNA	CDR3 protein
TRBV6-1	NA	14	NA	TRBJ2-5	TGTGCCAGCAGTGAACCAGGGCAACAAGAGACCCAGTACTTC	CASSEPGQQETQYF
TRBV6-5	NA	13	NA	TRBJ2-2	TGTGCCAGCAGTCCGGGGGACACCGGGGAGCTGTTTTTT	CASSPGDTGELFF
TRBV28	once	15	TRBD2	TRBJ2-1	TGTGCCAGCACAAATAGCGGGAGGGTAATCAATGAGCAGTTCTTC	CASTNSGRVINEQFF
TRBV2	NA	15	NA	TRBJ2-3	TGTGCCAGCAGTCCACTAGCAACCGACACAGATACGCAGTATTTT	CASSPLATDTDTQYF
TRBV7-9	NA	14	TRBD1	TRBJ2-7	TGTGCCAGCAGCTCAGATTACGACAGGGTCGAGCAGTACTTC	CASSSDYDRVEQYF
TRBV25-1	NA	16	TRBD1	TRBJ2-1	TGTGCCAGCAGTGAGGGATGGGACAGGGAAGGCAATGAGCAGTTCTTC	CASSEGWDREGNEQFF
TRBV19	once	14	TRBD1	TRBJ2-1	TGTGCCAGTAGTATACGGACAGGGGGCAATGAGCAGTTCTTC	CASSIRTGGNEQFF
TRBV10-3	few	12	NA	TRBJ2-7	TGTGCCATCAGCGGGGGACCCTACGAGCAGTACTTC	CAISGGPYEQYF
TRBV28	NA	16	TRBD1	TRBJ1-2	TGTGCCAGCAGTCCACCACAGGGGGCAGGAAGCTATGGCTACACCTTC	CASSPPQGAGSYGYTF
TRBV4-2	NA	15	TRBD2	TRBJ2-5	TGTGCCAGCAGCCAAGGGACTAGCGGTCAAGAGACCCAGTACTTC	CASSQGTSGQETQYF
TRBV5-1	once	15	TRBD2	TRBJ2-3	TGCGCCAGCAGCTTGGAACTAGCGCGCACAGATACGCAGTATTTT	CASSLELARTDTQYF
TRBV5-5	NA	17	NA	TRBJ2-6	TGTGCCAGCAGCCCAGTCTCCGGGTTCTCTGGGGCCAACGTCCTGACTTTC	CASSPVSGFSGANVLTF
TRBV6-1	NA	16	TRBD1	TRBJ1-1	TGTGCCAGCAGTGAGGGGACAGGCGCCCTGAACACTGAAGCTTTCTTT	CASSEGTGALNTEAFF
TRBV29-1	NA	14	NA	TRBJ1-2	TGCAGCGTTGAAGTGACACGGGGGTTATCGAGCTACACCTTC	CSVEVTRGLSSYTF
TRBV11-2	few	15	NA	TRBJ1-6	TGTGCCAGCAGCTTAACCCAGGCAATTGGTTCACCCCTCCACTTT	CASSLTQAIGSPLHF
TRBV7-6	NA	15	TRBD1	TRBJ2-7	TGTGCCAGCAGCCCTGGACAGGGGGCCGCCTACGAGCAGTACTTT	CASSPGQGAAYEQYF
TRBV10-2	NA	12	TRBD1	TRBJ2-2	TGCGCCAGCGGACAGGGTCCCGGGGAGCTGTTTTTT	CASGQGPGELFF
TRBV27	NA	14	NA	TRBJ2-1	TGTGCCAGCAGTTATTTCGGAGGGTACAATGAGCAGTTCTTC	CASSYFGGYNEQFF
TRBV29-1	NA	15	TRBD2	TRBJ2-2	TGCAGCGCCAGGCCCGGGACTACGAACACCGGGGAGCTGTTTTTT	CSARPGTTNTGELFF
TRBV7-3	NA	13	NA	TRBJ1-1	TGTGCCAGCAGCTTTGCGGGGAACACTGAAGCTTTCTTT	CASSFAGNTEAFF
TRBV28	NA	16	NA	TRBJ1-5	TGTGCCAGCAGTTTATATGGGGCTTCCCCCAATCAGCCCCAGCATTTT	CASSLYGASPNQPQHF
TRBV9	NA	15	NA	TRBJ2-1	TGTGCCAGCAGCGCCCCGGGTAGTCTCTACAATGAGCAGTTCTTC	CASSAPGSLYNEQFF
TRBV19	few	15	TRBD2	TRBJ2-5	TGTGCCAGTAGTTTAGCTAGCGGGTTCCAAGAGACCCAGTACTTC	CASSLASGFQETQYF
TRBV6-5	NA	15	TRBD2	TRBJ2-4	TGTGCCAGCGACGGACTAGCGGGAGGGTTGGACATTCAGTACTTC	CASDGLAGGLDIQYF